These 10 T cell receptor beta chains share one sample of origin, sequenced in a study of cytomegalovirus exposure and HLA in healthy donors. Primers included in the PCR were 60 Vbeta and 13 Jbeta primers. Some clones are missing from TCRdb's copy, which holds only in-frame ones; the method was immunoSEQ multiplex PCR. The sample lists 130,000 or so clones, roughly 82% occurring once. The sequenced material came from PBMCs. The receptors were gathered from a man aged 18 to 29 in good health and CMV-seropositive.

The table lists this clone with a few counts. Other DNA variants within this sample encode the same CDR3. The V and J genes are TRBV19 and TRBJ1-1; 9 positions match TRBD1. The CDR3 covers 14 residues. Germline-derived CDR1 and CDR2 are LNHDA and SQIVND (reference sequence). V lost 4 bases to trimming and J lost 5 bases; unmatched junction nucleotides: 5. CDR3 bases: TGTGCCAGTAGTACTGGGACAGGGCGGACTGAAGCTTTCTTT. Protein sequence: CASSTGTGRTEAFF.

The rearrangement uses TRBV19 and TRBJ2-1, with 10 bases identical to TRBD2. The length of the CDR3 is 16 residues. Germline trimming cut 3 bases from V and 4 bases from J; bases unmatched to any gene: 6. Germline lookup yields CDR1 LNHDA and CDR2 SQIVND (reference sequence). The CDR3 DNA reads TGTGCCAGTAGTATTGGGGGAGCGGGAGGGTACAATGAGCAGTTCTTC. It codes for CASSIGGAGGYNEQFF. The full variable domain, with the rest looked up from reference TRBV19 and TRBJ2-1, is DGGITQSPKYLFRKEGQNVTLSCEQNLNHDAMYWYRQDPGQGLRLIYYSQIVNDFQKGDIAEGYSVSREKKESFPLTVTSAQKNPTAFYLCASSIGGAGGYNEQFFGPGTRLTVL.

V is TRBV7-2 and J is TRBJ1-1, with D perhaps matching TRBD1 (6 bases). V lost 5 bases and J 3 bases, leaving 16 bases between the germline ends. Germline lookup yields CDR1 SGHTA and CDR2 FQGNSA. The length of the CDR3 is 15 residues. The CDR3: CASSPWTVPDTEAFF. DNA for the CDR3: TGTGCCAGCAGCCCCTGGACAGTACCAGACACTGAAGCTTTCTTT.

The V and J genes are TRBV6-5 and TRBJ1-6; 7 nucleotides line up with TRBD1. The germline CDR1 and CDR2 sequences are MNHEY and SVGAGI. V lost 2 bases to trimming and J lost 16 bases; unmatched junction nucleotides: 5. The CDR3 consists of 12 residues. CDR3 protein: CASSYPGQKLHF. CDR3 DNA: TGTGCCAGCAGTTACCCGGGACAGAAGCTCCACTTT.

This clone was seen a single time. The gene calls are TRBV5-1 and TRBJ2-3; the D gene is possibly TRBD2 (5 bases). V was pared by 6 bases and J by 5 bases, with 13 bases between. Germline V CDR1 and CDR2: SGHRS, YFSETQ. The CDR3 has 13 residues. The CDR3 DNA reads TGCGCCAGCAAGAGACCCGCGGGAGATACGCAGTATTTT. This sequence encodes CASKRPAGDTQYF.

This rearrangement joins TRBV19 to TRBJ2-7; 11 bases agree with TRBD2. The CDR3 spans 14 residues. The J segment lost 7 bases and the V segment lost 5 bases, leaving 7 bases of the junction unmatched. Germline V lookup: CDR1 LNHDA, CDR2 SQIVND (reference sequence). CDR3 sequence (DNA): TGTGCCAGTAGTTCCGGGACTAGCGGATTGGAGCAGTACTTC. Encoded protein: CASSSGTSGLEQYF.

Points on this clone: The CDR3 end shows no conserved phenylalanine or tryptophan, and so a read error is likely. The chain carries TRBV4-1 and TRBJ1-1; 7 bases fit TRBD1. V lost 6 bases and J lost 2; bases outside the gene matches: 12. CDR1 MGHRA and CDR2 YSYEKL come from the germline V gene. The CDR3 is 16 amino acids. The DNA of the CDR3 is TGCGCCAGCAGTCCGGACAGGAGAAGGGGAAACACTGAAGCTTTCCTT. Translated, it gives CASSPDRRRGNTEAFL.

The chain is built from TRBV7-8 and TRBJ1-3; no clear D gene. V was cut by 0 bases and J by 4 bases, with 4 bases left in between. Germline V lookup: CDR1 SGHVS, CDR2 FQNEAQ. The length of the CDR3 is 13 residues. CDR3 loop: CASSLAPGNTIYF. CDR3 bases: TGTGCCAGCAGCTTAGCTCCGGGAAACACCATATATTTT.

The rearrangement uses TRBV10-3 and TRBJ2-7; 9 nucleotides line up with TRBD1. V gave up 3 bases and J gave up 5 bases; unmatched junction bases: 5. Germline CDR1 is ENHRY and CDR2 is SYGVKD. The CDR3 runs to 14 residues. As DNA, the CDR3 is TGTGCCATCAGTGAAGGGACAGGGTCCCACGAGCAGTACTTC. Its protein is CAISEGTGSHEQYF.

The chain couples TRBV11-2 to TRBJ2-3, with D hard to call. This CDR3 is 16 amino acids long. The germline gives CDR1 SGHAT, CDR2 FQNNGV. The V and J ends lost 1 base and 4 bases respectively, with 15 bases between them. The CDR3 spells CASSLGARIESDTQYF. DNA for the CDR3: TGTGCCAGCAGCTTAGGTGCTAGGATTGAATCAGATACGCAGTATTTT.